Following are 29 T cell receptor beta chains from one sample sequenced in a study of OX40 agonist ivuxolimab in advanced cancers. Profiled with immunoSEQ multiplex PCR; TCRdb holds only in-frame clones, not every one. The sample yields about 28,000 clones, about four fifths seen once. Material: CD4+ or CD8+ T cells sorted from blood, obtained in a trial of the OX40 agonist ivuxolimab. All receptors derive from an adult with an advanced solid tumor such as melanoma, head and neck, liver or kidney cancer.

The V call is TRBV29-1, the J call TRBJ1-2; D may be TRBD1 (5 bases). This CDR3 region has 13 residues. V lost 5 bases, J lost 0 bases, and 10 bases lay in between. Germline-derived CDR1 and CDR2 are SQVTM and ANQGSEA. This CDR3 reads CSVRQPANYGYTF. As DNA, the CDR3 is TGCAGCGTTCGACAGCCCGCTAACTATGGCTACACCTTC.

This clone was counted only a few times. The J gene is TRBJ1-1, the V gene TRBV10-1, with D perhaps TRBD1 (5 bases). V was shortened by 5 bases and J by 3 bases, with 13 bases between the two germline ends. Looked up from germline, CDR1 is WNHNN and CDR2 is SYGVQD (reference sequence). The CDR3 totals 14 residues. The CDR3 sequence is CASSYRDPDTEAFF. For the CDR3, the DNA is TGCGCCAGCAGTTACCGGGACCCGGACACTGAAGCTTTCTTT.

This clone was recorded a few times. CDR3 sequence reads: CASSSSPGQGFHEQYF. Here the CDR3 DNA reads TGTGCCAGCAGTTCGAGTCCGGGACAGGGTTTCCACGAGCAGTACTTC. J is TRBJ2-7 and V is TRBV6-4; 9 bases map to TRBD1. The germline CDR1 and CDR2 sequences are MRHNA and SNTAGT. The ends lost 5 bases at V and 5 bases at J; junction bases unmatched: 13. The CDR3 length is 16 residues.

This sequence joins TRBV5-4 and TRBJ2-7; D not resolved. Germline loops: CDR1 SGHNT, CDR2 YYREEE (reference sequence). V shed 2 bases and J shed 1 base, with 7 bases lying between them. The CDR3 is 13 residues long. CDR3 bases: TGTGCCAGCAGCTTCATAGGTTCCTACGAGCAGTACTTC. Protein: CASSFIGSYEQYF.

The V gene is TRBV7-2, the J gene TRBJ2-2, with unresolved D. CDR3 length equals 14 residues. Trimming cost V 5 bases and J 9 bases, with 16 bases left between them. Germline CDR1 is SGHTA and CDR2 is FQGNSA. The DNA for the CDR3 is TGTGCCAGCAGCCTGACCCCCTTCGGTAGGGAGCTGTTTTTT. Translated, it gives CASSLTPFGRELFF. Variable domain in full (rest from reference TRBV7-2 and TRBJ2-2): GAGVSQSPSNKVTEKGKDVELRCDPISGHTALYWYRQSLGQGLEFLIYFQGNSAPDKSGLPSDRFSAERTGGSVSTLTIQRTQQEDSAVYLCASSLTPFGRELFFGEGSRLTVL.

CDR3 sequence (DNA): TGTGCCAGCAGTCACAGGGGAGGCACCGGGGAGCTGTTTTTT. Translation: CASSHRGGTGELFF. The chain carries TRBV6-5 and TRBJ2-2; D might be TRBD1 (7 bases). This CDR3 region has 14 residues. The V and J ends lost 5 bases and 4 bases respectively, with 11 bases between them. Germline assignment: CDR1 MNHEY and CDR2 SVGAGI.

The chain carries TRBV18 and TRBJ1-4; 7 bases match TRBD1. This CDR3 is built from 13 residues. Losses at the gene ends were 8 bases for V and 6 bases for J; bases not matched to a gene: 6. Germline CDR1 KGHSH, CDR2 LQKENI. The CDR3 here is CASDRDEDEKLFF. DNA of the CDR3: TGTGCCAGCGACAGGGATGAAGATGAAAAACTGTTTTTT.

A few counts support this clone. V and J are TRBV5-5 and TRBJ2-7, with 9 bases aligning to TRBD2. The CDR3 has 16 residues. Germline lookup yields CDR1 SGHKS and CDR2 YYEKEE (reference sequence). V trimming: 2 bases; J trimming: 7 bases; junction bases outside the gene matches: 13. The CDR3 DNA sequence: TGTGCCAGCAGCTTTTCTGCGGGAGGGGCCAGTGTGGAGCAGTACTTC. It codes for CASSFSAGGASVEQYF.

The chain links TRBV5-4 to TRBJ2-5; a possible D gene is TRBD2 (5 bases). V shed 0 bases and J shed 3 bases, with 6 bases lying between them. CDR3 size: 13 residues. Germline V lookup: CDR1 SGHNT, CDR2 YYREEE (reference sequence). The CDR3 is CASSLAREETQYF. CDR3 DNA: TGTGCCAGCAGCTTGGCGAGGGAAGAGACCCAGTACTTC.

The chain couples TRBV7-6 to TRBJ1-1, with D possibly TRBD1 on 6 matching bases. The CDR3 totals 16 residues. Looked up from germline, CDR1 is SGHVS and CDR2 is FNYEAQ. Trimming cost V 0 bases and J 4 bases, with 15 bases left between them. The CDR3: CASSLAFGGQGTEAFF. The CDR3 nucleotides are TGTGCCAGCAGCTTAGCGTTTGGGGGGCAGGGCACTGAAGCTTTCTTT.

V gene TRBV4-3 combines with J gene TRBJ2-5; tentative D call: TRBD2 (5 bases). There are 17 residues in the CDR3. The V gene's germline CDR1 is LGHNA and CDR2 YSLEER. Trimming took 0 bases from V and 0 from J, leaving 14 bases between them. CDR3 DNA: TGCGCCAGCAGCCAAGAGAGGGCGGCTGGAAACCAAGAGACCCAGTACTTC. Residues: CASSQERAAGNQETQYF.

This clone was counted a single time. The chain combines TRBV7-9 with TRBJ2-7, with 8 bases identical to TRBD2. CDR3 length: 15 residues. The trim removed 4 bases at V and 0 bases at J, leaving 5 bases unmatched. CDR1 and CDR2 (germline): SEHNR, FQNEAQ (reference sequence). Here the CDR3 DNA reads TGTGCCAGCAGCTCTACAGGGACTAGCTCCTACGAGCAGTACTTC. It codes for CASSSTGTSSYEQYF.

Written as DNA, the CDR3 is TGTGCCAGCAGCGTAGCTCGGGGGGGAGATGAGCAGTTCTTC. It yields the protein CASSVARGGDEQFF. The chain has TRBV9 and TRBJ2-1, with 8 bases identical to TRBD2. The V and J ends lost 0 bases and 8 bases, in that order; junction bases with no gene match: 4. This CDR3 has 14 amino acids. CDR1 is SGDLS, CDR2 YYNGEE, per germline.

This chain connects TRBV5-5 to TRBJ2-7; possibly TRBD2 for D (5 bases). The CDR3 totals 12 residues. Trimming stripped 5 bases from V and 2 bases from J, with 8 bases between. Per germline, CDR1 SGHKS and CDR2 YYEKEE (reference sequence). The CDR3 region is CASRDGTYEQYF. CDR3 in DNA: TGTGCCAGCAGAGACGGGACCTACGAGCAGTACTTC. Full variable domain (rest looked up from reference TRBV5-5 and TRBJ2-7): DAGVTQSPTHLIKTRGQQVTLRCSPISGHKSVSWYQQVLGQGPQFIFQYYEKEERGRGNFPDRFSARQFPNYSSELNVNALLLGDSALYLCASRDGTYEQYFGPGTRLTVT.

With respect to this clone: Distinct nucleotide sequences in the sample also encode this CDR3. The genes are TRBV5-4 and TRBJ2-1, with D perhaps assigned TRBD1 or TRBD2 (6 bases each). The CDR3 is 13 residues long. The V gene lost 1 base and the J gene lost 7 bases, with 9 bases spanning the gap. Germline V gene lookup returns CDR1 SGHNT and CDR2 YYREEE (reference sequence). CDR3 coding DNA: TGTGCCAGCAGCTTGAGGGGGGCAAATGAGCAGTTCTTC. Protein product: CASSLRGANEQFF.

In nucleotides, the CDR3 is TGTGCCACCTACCGTACCGGGGAGCTGTTTTTT. Translated: CATYRTGELFF. The gene calls are TRBV19 and TRBJ2-2; D not resolved. V was cut by 10 bases and J by 5 bases, with 8 bases left in between. This CDR3 has 11 residues. Germline CDR1 LNHDA, CDR2 SQIVND (reference sequence).

The chain is built from TRBV27 and TRBJ2-3; no clear D. CDR3 length equals 14 residues. V lost 2 bases and J lost 1, with 7 bases in between. The germline gives CDR1 MNHEY, CDR2 SMNVEV (reference sequence). This CDR3 is CASSLVPRTDTQYF. DNA of the CDR3: TGTGCCAGCAGTTTAGTTCCACGCACAGATACGCAGTATTTT.

The chain recombines TRBV7-8 with TRBJ2-2, with D tentatively TRBD1 or TRBD2 (6 bases each). The V and J ends lost 3 bases and 7 bases respectively, with 15 bases between them. CDR1 SGHVS and CDR2 FQNEAQ come from the germline V gene. The CDR3 covers 15 residues. CDR3 in DNA: TGTGCCAGCAGCTTGCTAGGGGGGCCGGGCGGGGAGCTGTTTTTT. As protein: CASSLLGGPGGELFF. The complete variable domain, with remaining parts taken from reference TRBV7-8 and TRBJ2-2, reads GAGVSQSPRYKVAKRGQDVALRCDPISGHVSLFWYQQALGQGPEFLTYFQNEAQLDKSGLPSDRFFAERPEGSVSTLKIQRTQQEDSAVYLCASSLLGGPGGELFFGEGSRLTVL.

V gene TRBV10-3 combines with J gene TRBJ1-2; no definite D call. Germline assignment: CDR1 ENHRY and CDR2 SYGVKD. The length of the CDR3 is 14 residues. Trimming pared 0 bases from V and 8 bases from J, leaving 13 bases between. CDR3 sequence (DNA): TGTGCCATCAGTGAGTCGGCAGTCCCCCGGGGCTACACCTTC. It translates to CAISESAVPRGYTF.

This chain connects TRBV19 to TRBJ1-1; D is uncertain. CDR1 and CDR2 (germline): LNHDA, SQIVND (reference sequence). V was pared by 6 bases and J by 2 bases, with 10 bases between. The CDR3 spans 13 residues. The DNA for the CDR3 is TGTGCCAGTAGCCTCTCCTTAAACACTGAAGCTTTCTTT. This encodes CASSLSLNTEAFF.

J is TRBJ2-2 and V is TRBV29-1; a possible D gene is TRBD1 (5 bases). Germline CDR1 reads SQVTM; CDR2 reads ANQGSEA. V lost 1 base and J lost 1, with 7 bases in between. The CDR3 spans 14 residues. The DNA for the CDR3 is TGCAGCGTTGAAGCAGGGTTGAACACCGGGGAGCTGTTTTTT. It yields the protein CSVEAGLNTGELFF.

The chain joins TRBV5-6 to TRBJ2-2, with 11 bases lining up with TRBD1. Germline-derived CDR1 and CDR2 are SGHDT and YYEEEE. CDR3 length: 15 amino acids. J lost 6 bases, V lost 4 bases, and 5 bases had no gene match. The CDR3 sequence: CASSPRTGGSGELFF. The CDR3 region has the DNA TGTGCCAGCAGCCCTCGGACAGGGGGCTCCGGGGAGCTGTTTTTT.

For this clone: A far larger clone is just one base off, so this is likely a read error. The chain has TRBV4-2 and TRBJ1-2; TRBD1 aligns across 12 bases. The V gene's germline CDR1 is LGHNA and CDR2 YNFKEQ. The V gene end was trimmed by 0 bases and the J gene end by 7 bases; junction bases not matched to a gene: 9. The CDR3 covers 17 residues. CDR3 in amino acids: CASSQDVGTGGAAGYTF. In nucleotides, the CDR3 is TGTGCCAGCAGCCAAGATGTCGGGACAGGGGGCGCGGCTGGCTACACCTTC.

The rearrangement links TRBV5-1 to TRBJ2-7, with D possibly being TRBD1 (5 bases). V was shortened by 0 bases and J by 2 bases, with 9 bases between the two germline ends. Germline assignment: CDR1 SGHRS and CDR2 YFSETQ. The CDR3 covers 14 residues. The DNA of the CDR3 is TGCGCCAGCAGCTTGGCCCAGGGAACCTACGAGCAGTACTTC. Encoded protein: CASSLAQGTYEQYF. Combining the CDR3 with reference TRBV5-1 and TRBJ2-7 gives the whole variable domain KAGVTQTPRYLIKTRGQQVTLSCSPISGHRSVSWYQQTPGQGLQFLFEYFSETQRNKGNFPGRFSGRQFSNSRSEMNVSTLELGDSALYLCASSLAQGTYEQYFGPGTRLTVT.

J is TRBJ2-3 and V is TRBV11-2; D not certain. The germline V gene has CDR1 SGHAT and CDR2 FQNNGV. This CDR3 spans 15 amino acids. Trimming removed 1 base at V and 2 bases at J, with 10 bases between. CDR3 sequence reads: CASSLVSTFTDTQYF. For the CDR3, the DNA is TGTGCCAGCAGCTTAGTTTCAACCTTCACAGATACGCAGTATTTT. Based on the CDR3 plus reference TRBV11-2 and TRBJ2-3, the full variable domain is EAGVAQSPRYKIIEKRQSVAFWCNPISGHATLYWYQQILGQGPKLLIQFQNNGVVDDSQLPKDRFSAERLKGVDSTLKIQPAKLEDSAVYLCASSLVSTFTDTQYFGPGTRLTVL.

CDR3 sequence (DNA): TGTGCCAGCAGCAACGACAGGGATGAAGCTTTCTTT. Encoded protein: CASSNDRDEAFF. The chain combines TRBV9 with TRBJ1-1; 7 nucleotides line up with TRBD1. Germline V lookup: CDR1 SGDLS, CDR2 YYNGEE. J lost 7 bases, V lost 4 bases, and 4 bases had no gene match. This CDR3 comprises 12 residues.

The genes are TRBV7-8 and TRBJ2-5; no clear D gene. This CDR3 comprises 11 residues. V lost 2 bases and J lost 5, with 3 bases in between. CDR1 SGHVS and CDR2 FQNEAQ come from the germline V gene. Here the CDR3 reads CASSLSETQYF. In DNA form, the CDR3 reads TGTGCCAGCAGCTTAAGTGAGACCCAGTACTTC.

This rearrangement joins TRBV7-7 to TRBJ1-6, with a possible D match to TRBD1 (6 bases). V lost 4 bases and J lost 0, with 10 bases in between. The germline CDR1 and CDR2 sequences are SSHAT and FNYEAQ (reference sequence). CDR3 size: 16 residues. In DNA form, the CDR3 reads TGTGCCAGCAGCTACGGGACATGCTCCTATAATTCACCCCTCCACTTT. Translating it yields CASSYGTCSYNSPLHF.

The chain uses TRBV2 and TRBJ1-1; 7 bases are shared with TRBD1. The CDR3 extends over 15 amino acids. V trimming: 3 bases; J trimming: 2 bases; junction bases outside the gene matches: 6. Germline V lookup: CDR1 SNHLY, CDR2 FYNNEI. This chain's CDR3 is CASSDGTVFNTEAFF. As DNA, the CDR3 is TGTGCCAGCAGTGATGGGACAGTATTTAACACTGAAGCTTTCTTT.